The rows below give T cell receptor beta chains drawn from one sample of a study of T cells in Graves' hyperthyroidism and ophthalmopathy. TCRdb reanalysed the multiplex PCR reads using MiXCR and keeps one entry per CDR3 protein. The sample carries fewer than 450,000 distinct CDR3 sequences, about a sixth recorded once. Sequencing used blood. These receptors were collected from a woman in her thirties with Graves' hyperthyroidism that later progressed to Graves' ophthalmopathy. Each CDR3 is given with its conserved first and last residue. Each record gives: V gene, D gene, J gene, clone size, CDR3 DNA, CDR3 protein. The D gene is left open where the match is weak. Size is stated for part of the rows, as once, few or many counts, or as a class when the clone is expanded.

V: TRBV6-1
D: -
J: TRBJ2-1
size: -
DNA: TGTGCCAGCAGTTTAACAACAGGGCCCATGGGGAATGAGCAGTTCTTC
CDR3: CASSLTTGPMGNEQFF

V: TRBV3-1
D: -
J: TRBJ2-1
size: many
DNA: TGTGCCAGCACCCTGCACCCGGCCCTCACCTACAATGAGCAGTTCTTC
CDR3: CASTLHPALTYNEQFF

V: TRBV11-1
D: -
J: TRBJ2-6
size: many
DNA: TGTGCCAGCAGCTCCGGGAACTCTGGGGCCAACGTCCTGACTTTC
CDR3: CASSSGNSGANVLTF

V: TRBV20-1
D: -
J: TRBJ2-3
size: few
DNA: TGCAGTGCTAGAGATAGTTCTAAAGGGGTTCCAGATACGCAGTATTTT
CDR3: CSARDSSKGVPDTQYF

V: TRBV28
D: -
J: TRBJ2-7
size: -
DNA: TGTGCCAGCAGTTTTTTAGGGAGTAACGAGCAGTACTTC
CDR3: CASSFLGSNEQYF

V: TRBV27
D: TRBD1
J: TRBJ1-2
size: many
DNA: TGTGCCAGCAGACAAAGACAGGGGGCTTACTATGGCTACACCTTC
CDR3: CASRQRQGAYYGYTF

V: TRBV20-1
D: TRBD1
J: TRBJ2-5
size: many
DNA: TGCAGTGCTAGAGCGTCAGGGGGCGAGAGGGAGACCCAGTACTTC
CDR3: CSARASGGERETQYF

V: TRBV14
D: -
J: TRBJ1-2
size: -
DNA: TGTGCCAGCAGCCATGAAGGGCAAACCGGCTATGGCTACACCTTC
CDR3: CASSHEGQTGYGYTF

V: TRBV27
D: -
J: TRBJ2-1
size: many
DNA: TGTGCCAGCAGTTTAGGCCCACAGGGTAACGAGCAGTTCTTC
CDR3: CASSLGPQGNEQFF

V: TRBV2
D: TRBD1
J: TRBJ2-5
size: many
DNA: TGTGCCAGCGGGGACAGACAGGTGGAGACCCAGTACTTC
CDR3: CASGDRQVETQYF

V: TRBV27
D: -
J: TRBJ1-1
size: many
DNA: TGTGCCAGCAGTCCGGGGCGAGGGGGTGGTACTGAAGCTTTCTTT
CDR3: CASSPGRGGGTEAFF

V: TRBV4-1
D: -
J: TRBJ2-1
size: -
DNA: TGCGCCAGCAGCCGAGGAGGGGGCGCTTCCTACAATGAGCAGTTCTTC
CDR3: CASSRGGGASYNEQFF

V: TRBV30
D: -
J: TRBJ1-5
size: few
DNA: TGTGCCTGGCAATCCTATTATGGGAATCAGCCCCAGCATTTT
CDR3: CAWQSYYGNQPQHF

V: TRBV28
D: TRBD2
J: TRBJ2-7
size: -
DNA: TGTGCCAGCAGTTTAGAGGGACTAGGAAGAGAGCAGTACTTC
CDR3: CASSLEGLGREQYF

V: TRBV3-1
D: -
J: TRBJ2-3
size: -
DNA: TGTGCCAGCAGCCAAGCGGCACGCAGAAACACAGATACGCAGTATTTT
CDR3: CASSQAARRNTDTQYF

V: TRBV2
D: TRBD2
J: TRBJ2-3
size: -
DNA: TGTGCCAGCAGTGAAGTGGTAGCGGGGGGACTACCTAGCACAGATACGCAGTATTTT
CDR3: CASSEVVAGGLPSTDTQYF

V: TRBV2
D: TRBD1
J: TRBJ1-1
size: many
DNA: TGTGCCAGCAGTACTGGGACAGTGAACACTGAAGCTTTCTTT
CDR3: CASSTGTVNTEAFF

V: TRBV30
D: -
J: TRBJ1-2
size: -
DNA: TGTGCCTGGAGTGTACTAGCGGCTAACTATGGCTACACCTTC
CDR3: CAWSVLAANYGYTF

V: TRBV7-9
D: -
J: TRBJ2-7
size: -
DNA: TGTGCCAGCAGCCTATCAGTTCTGGGAGGCCGAAGAAAAGGGGAGTACGAGCAGTACTTC
CDR3: CASSLSVLGGRRKGEYEQYF

V: TRBV9
D: TRBD2
J: TRBJ2-3
size: few
DNA: TGTGCCAGCAGCACTGAACTAGCGGGGGGCGGCACAGATACGCAGTATTTT
CDR3: CASSTELAGGGTDTQYF

V: TRBV28
D: -
J: TRBJ2-3
size: -
DNA: TGTGCCAGCAGTTTGTGGGGGGCTTGGAGCACAGATACGCAGTATTTT
CDR3: CASSLWGAWSTDTQYF

V: TRBV27
D: -
J: TRBJ2-7
size: many
DNA: TGTGCCAGCAGTTTATCGGATGGACCGCCCTACGAGCAGTACTTC
CDR3: CASSLSDGPPYEQYF

V: TRBV2
D: -
J: TRBJ1-6
size: -
DNA: TGTGCCAGCAGTACCGGGACTGGGGATTCACCCCTCCACTTT
CDR3: CASSTGTGDSPLHF

V: TRBV6-1
D: TRBD1
J: TRBJ2-3
size: many
DNA: TGTGCCAGCAGTTCAGGGGGCGCGGATACGCAGTATTTT
CDR3: CASSSGGADTQYF

V: TRBV20-1
D: TRBD2
J: TRBJ2-5
size: -
DNA: TGCAGTGCTAGAGACTCTAGCGGGGGTGCTAAAGAGACCCAGTACTTC
CDR3: CSARDSSGGAKETQYF

V: TRBV2
D: TRBD1
J: TRBJ1-1
size: many
DNA: TGTGCCAGCAGTGAAAGGGGACAGGGTTTATCGGACACTGAAGCTTTCTTT
CDR3: CASSERGQGLSDTEAFF

V: TRBV5-1
D: TRBD2
J: TRBJ2-1
size: many
DNA: TGCGCCAGCAGCTTGGGATCTCTAGCGGATTACAATGAGCAGTTCTTC
CDR3: CASSLGSLADYNEQFF

V: TRBV2
D: TRBD2
J: TRBJ2-4
size: many
DNA: TGTGCCAGCAGCGTGACTAGCGGGAGGCTCGTAGACAAAAACATTCAGTACTTC
CDR3: CASSVTSGRLVDKNIQYF

V: TRBV5-1
D: -
J: TRBJ1-6
size: many
DNA: TGCGCCAGCAGCCGCATCGGGTCCTATAATTCACCCCTCCACTTT
CDR3: CASSRIGSYNSPLHF

V: TRBV28
D: -
J: TRBJ1-5
size: many
DNA: TGTGCCAGCAGTTTAGGCAGGGGATTTAATCAGCCCCAGCATTTT
CDR3: CASSLGRGFNQPQHF

V: TRBV20-1
D: -
J: TRBJ2-7
size: -
DNA: TGCAGTGCCGTCGTTCCCAGGGGTAAAACCTACAATGAGCAGTACTTC
CDR3: CSAVVPRGKTYNEQYF

V: TRBV6-1
D: -
J: TRBJ2-7
size: many
DNA: TGTGCCAGCAGTCGCCGGGCCAACGGCGACGAGCAGTACTTC
CDR3: CASSRRANGDEQYF

V: TRBV6-5
D: -
J: TRBJ2-2
size: many
DNA: TGTGCCAGCAGTTACACGGCAGGATCGTCCGGGGAGCTGTTTTTT
CDR3: CASSYTAGSSGELFF

V: TRBV5-4
D: TRBD1
J: TRBJ1-4
size: few
DNA: TGTGCCAGCAGCGTATTACAGGGGGCAACTGAAAAACTGTTTTTT
CDR3: CASSVLQGATEKLFF

V: TRBV2
D: TRBD2
J: TRBJ2-1
size: few
DNA: TGTGCCAGCGGGGCGGGAGGGTTTTACAATGAGCAGTTCTTC
CDR3: CASGAGGFYNEQFF

V: TRBV4-1
D: -
J: TRBJ2-7
size: few
DNA: TGCGCCAGCAGCTCCCGTGGGGGCCCCTACGAGCAGTACTTC
CDR3: CASSSRGGPYEQYF

V: TRBV4-2
D: -
J: TRBJ1-5
size: many
DNA: TGTGCCAGCAGCCAAGTAACGAGAGGCCGCAAAAATCAGCCCCAGCATTTT
CDR3: CASSQVTRGRKNQPQHF

V: TRBV6-5
D: -
J: TRBJ1-2
size: many
DNA: TGTGCCAGCAGTTACGTACGGATCTATGGCTACACCTTC
CDR3: CASSYVRIYGYTF

V: TRBV7-2
D: -
J: TRBJ1-5
size: few
DNA: TGTGCCAGCACTTCTTTTTTGGGTCAGCCCCAGCATTTT
CDR3: CASTSFLGQPQHF

V: TRBV6-2/TRBV6-3
D: -
J: TRBJ2-7
size: many
DNA: TGTGCCAGCAGTTTTTTGGGACTGAGCTCCTACGAGCAGTACTTC
CDR3: CASSFLGLSSYEQYF

V: TRBV27
D: -
J: TRBJ1-1
size: many
DNA: TGTGCCAGCAGCTTATCCTGGAACACTGAAGCTTTCTTT
CDR3: CASSLSWNTEAFF

V: TRBV27
D: -
J: TRBJ2-7
size: many
DNA: TGTGCCAGCAGTTTATCGGGTGGCGAGCAGTACTTC
CDR3: CASSLSGGEQYF

V: TRBV24-1
D: TRBD2
J: TRBJ2-3
size: many
DNA: TGTGCCACCAGTGACACACTAGCGGGTGGGCAGTATTTT
CDR3: CATSDTLAGGQYF

V: TRBV7-6
D: -
J: TRBJ2-2
size: -
DNA: TGTGCCAGCAGCCAGGGACTTGGGGCCGGGGAGCTGTTTTTT
CDR3: CASSQGLGAGELFF

V: TRBV20-1
D: TRBD1
J: TRBJ2-7
size: many
DNA: TGCAGTGCCCACTATCCCGGGACAGGGGTCCACGAGCAGTACTTC
CDR3: CSAHYPGTGVHEQYF

V: TRBV2
D: -
J: TRBJ2-7
size: many
DNA: TGTGCCAGCAGTGGGACGGCTGCCGATTACGAGCAGTACTTC
CDR3: CASSGTAADYEQYF

V: TRBV9
D: -
J: TRBJ2-3
size: few
DNA: TGTGCCAGCAGCACTAGGACTGCCACAGATACGCAGTATTTT
CDR3: CASSTRTATDTQYF

V: TRBV5-1
D: -
J: TRBJ2-1
size: many
DNA: TGCGCCAGCAGCCCTCCCGGCTCGTGGGAGCCAGATGAGCAGTTCTTC
CDR3: CASSPPGSWEPDEQFF

V: TRBV11-2
D: -
J: TRBJ2-5
size: -
DNA: TGTGCCAGCAGCTTAGCTCCCAGGGGAGAGACCCAGTACTTC
CDR3: CASSLAPRGETQYF

V: TRBV5-5
D: -
J: TRBJ2-7
size: many
DNA: TGTGCCAGCAGCTTGACCCAACAGGGCTATTATGACTACGAGCAGTACTTC
CDR3: CASSLTQQGYYDYEQYF

V: TRBV19
D: -
J: TRBJ1-5
size: -
DNA: TGTGCCAGTAGTATAGAACCCCGTCAGCAGCCCCAGCATTTT
CDR3: CASSIEPRQQPQHF

V: TRBV9
D: TRBD1
J: TRBJ1-1
size: -
DNA: TGTGCCAGCAGCGCCCCCCCAACAGGGGCGAACACTGAAGCTTTCTTT
CDR3: CASSAPPTGANTEAFF

V: TRBV5-1
D: -
J: TRBJ2-1
size: few
DNA: TGCGCCAGCAGCGATGGATTAGACAGTATGAACAATGAGCAGTTCTTC
CDR3: CASSDGLDSMNNEQFF

V: TRBV13
D: TRBD2
J: TRBJ2-7
size: few
DNA: TGTGCCAGCAGAGTGGGACTAGGGTACGAGCAGTACTTC
CDR3: CASRVGLGYEQYF

V: TRBV5-5
D: TRBD1
J: TRBJ2-7
size: -
DNA: TGTGCCAGCAGCTTGGCCAGGGGGCTAACCTACGAGCAGTACTTC
CDR3: CASSLARGLTYEQYF

V: TRBV9
D: -
J: TRBJ1-5
size: -
DNA: TGTGCCAGCAGCTTCACCAGGGGATTTTGCAATCAGCCCCAGCATTTT
CDR3: CASSFTRGFCNQPQHF

V: TRBV20-1
D: TRBD1
J: TRBJ2-7
size: many
DNA: TGCAGTGCTAGAGAGACAGGGAGCCCCTTCTACGAGCAGTACTTC
CDR3: CSARETGSPFYEQYF

V: TRBV12-3/TRBV12-4
D: -
J: TRBJ2-1
size: few
DNA: TGTGCCAGCAGTGTCCCGGAGGGAAATGAGCAGTTCTTC
CDR3: CASSVPEGNEQFF

V: TRBV10-1
D: TRBD1
J: TRBJ2-7
size: few
DNA: TGCGCCAGCAGTGTGGACAGGGGGTCACTCGAGCAGTACTTC
CDR3: CASSVDRGSLEQYF

V: TRBV27
D: TRBD1
J: TRBJ2-7
size: many
DNA: TGTGCCAGCAGTTTGGCGCCGGGACAGGGGCCCCCGAGCTCCTACGAGCAGTACTTC
CDR3: CASSLAPGQGPPSSYEQYF